The 10 T cell receptor beta chains presented below share a single source sample, sequenced in a study of blood T cells in healthy people across ages. Then a second PCR, running about 7 to 11 cycles, was carried out with a sample-barcoded 5' primer and a J-beta primer mix. In TCRdb, the 5' RACE reads were re-called with MiXCR into one record per CDR3 protein. The sample has over 500,000 distinct CDR3 sequences; 52% are singletons. Sequenced material: blood. The receptor set was obtained from a woman of 80 years or more in good health.

This clonotype has a count of ten or more. The chain recombines TRBV2 with TRBJ1-2; tentatively, D is TRBD1 (6 bases). The germline V and J ends were trimmed by 7 bases and 0 bases, with 9 bases remaining between them. Germline V gene sequence: CDR1 SNHLY, CDR2 FYNNEI. The CDR3 runs to 13 residues. The CDR3 DNA reads TGTGCCAGCACCTGGACAGCTAACTATGGCTACACCTTC. Translated: CASTWTANYGYTF. Looking up the rest from reference TRBV2 and TRBJ1-2 gives the full variable domain: EPEVTQTPSHQVTQMGQEVILRCVPISNHLYFYWYRQILGQKVEFLVSFYNNEISEKSEIFDDQFSVERPDGSNFTLKIRSTKLEDSAMYFCASTWTANYGYTFGSGTRLTVV.

This sequence joins TRBV4-2 and TRBJ1-1; D remains ambiguous. The CDR3 consists of 15 residues. Germline V lookup: CDR1 LGHNA, CDR2 YNFKEQ. V lost 4 bases and J 5 bases, leaving 17 bases between the germline ends. CDR3 nucleotides: TGTGCCAGCAGCCCGGGAGAGGGAGTATTGACTGAAGCTTTCTTT. Its protein is CASSPGEGVLTEAFF.

This clonotype appeared a few times. The chain links TRBV20-1 to TRBJ1-3; D not resolved. The V gene lost 7 bases and the J gene lost 0 bases, with 10 bases spanning the gap. The germline V gene encodes CDR1 DFQATT and CDR2 SNEGSKA (reference sequence). The CDR3 is made up of 13 amino acids. The DNA for the CDR3 is TGCAGTGTTGGACGGGACTCTGGAAACACCATATATTTT. As protein: CSVGRDSGNTIYF.

CDR3 amino acids: CASSLAYGGSSYEQYF. CDR3 bases: TGTGCCAGCAGCTTGGCCTATGGGGGCAGCTCCTACGAGCAGTACTTC. This rearrangement joins TRBV5-6 to TRBJ2-7, with D possibly TRBD1 on 6 matching bases. Germline lookup yields CDR1 SGHDT and CDR2 YYEEEE. This CDR3 is built from 16 residues. V was shortened by 0 bases and J by 0 bases, with 13 bases between the two germline ends.

This clonotype was seen repeatedly, ten times or more. The V gene is TRBV5-1, the J gene TRBJ2-7, with D possibly called TRBD1 or TRBD2 (6 bases each). This CDR3 comprises 16 residues. Germline V lookup: CDR1 SGHRS, CDR2 YFSETQ. Trimming removed 4 bases at V and 1 base at J, with 18 bases between. The DNA for the CDR3 is TGCGCCAGCAGCCGGGGTTTAGCGGACAGTTCCTACGAGCAGTACTTC. Translation gives CASSRGLADSSYEQYF.

V is TRBV9 and J is TRBJ2-5, with a possible D match to TRBD1 (5 bases). Germline values: CDR1 SGDLS, CDR2 YYNGEE. V was cut by 0 bases and J by 11 bases, with 20 bases left in between. There are 15 residues in the CDR3. The CDR3 nucleotides are TGTGCCAGCAGCGTAGACGTTAGATCGGACAATGAGCAGTACTTC. It codes for CASSVDVRSDNEQYF.

The chain has TRBV3-1 and TRBJ2-7; 7 nucleotides match TRBD1. This CDR3 has 18 amino acids. CDR1 is LGHDT and CDR2 is YNNKEL in the germline V gene (reference sequence). Trimming took 4 bases from V and 2 from J; bases not matched to a gene: 17. CDR3 in amino acids: CASSLKYIATGDPYEQYF. The CDR3 coding sequence is TGTGCCAGCAGCCTGAAATATATCGCAACAGGGGACCCCTACGAGCAGTACTTC.

The rearrangement uses TRBV12-3 or TRBV12-4 and TRBJ1-1, with 7 nucleotides matching TRBD1. After removal of 2 bases from V and 1 base from J, the junction contained 4 bases not matched to a gene. The CDR3 is 15 amino acids. Here the CDR3 DNA reads TGTGCCAGCAGTTTAAAACGGACAGGGAACACTGAAGCTTTCTTT. It encodes CASSLKRTGNTEAFF.

This clonotype was picked up many times. The V gene is TRBV5-1, the J gene TRBJ2-3, with D perhaps matching TRBD1 (7 bases). Trimming took off 4 bases at V and 6 bases at J, with 21 bases between the two ends. CDR3 size: 16 residues. Looked up from germline, CDR1 is SGHRS and CDR2 is YFSETQ. CDR3 region: CASSLPEGTAGDTQYF. CDR3 in DNA: TGCGCCAGCAGCCTTCCGGAGGGGACAGCTGGTGATACGCAGTATTTT.

This chain uses TRBV27 with TRBJ1-2; D remains unclear. V dropped 3 bases and J dropped 8 bases, with 13 bases sitting between them. The CDR3 contains 13 residues. Germline V CDR1 and CDR2: MNHEY, SMNVEV (reference sequence). The CDR3: CASSLVYSGGYTF. The CDR3 DNA sequence: TGTGCCAGCAGTTTGGTATATAGTGGCGGCTACACCTTC.